One T cell receptor (beta chain) is described in this entry. Amplification yielded TCR beta CDR3 regions, with RNA transcripts as the source. A first-round RT-PCR of the TCR CDR3 used the HTBI primer set. TCRdb re-called the multiplex PCR reads through MiXCR, storing one row per CDR3 protein. The table includes more than 300,000 distinct CDR3 sequences, approximately 18% detected once. This entry belongs to a study of T cells in Graves' hyperthyroidism and ophthalmopathy. A NOSPECS grade of at least 4, a Clinical Activity Score of at least 3 and duration under 3 months were recorded in ophthalmopathy patients. This sequence was found in a man aged 18 to 29 with Graves' ophthalmopathy. The sequenced material came from blood.

Here the CDR3 DNA reads TGTGCCAGCAGCTCACAGGGTACGAACACTGAAGCTTTCTTT. Translated, it gives CASSSQGTNTEAFF. The chain joins TRBV7-3 to TRBJ1-1; possibly TRBD1 for D (6 bases). The CDR3 runs 14 residues. Germline V gene lookup returns CDR1 SGHTA and CDR2 FQGTGA. V lost 4 bases and J 1 base, leaving 10 bases between the germline ends. The complete variable domain, with remaining parts taken from reference TRBV7-3 and TRBJ1-1, reads GAGVSQTPSNKVTEKGKYVELRCDPISGHTALYWYRQSLGQGPEFLIYFQGTGAADDSGLPNDRFFAVRPEGSVSTLKIQRTERGDSAVYLCASSSQGTNTEAFFGQGTRLTVV.